The 23 T cell receptor beta chains given below trace back to one sample, sequenced in a study of blood T cell repertoires in COVID-19 (dated by TCRdb to between 2020 and 2021). Libraries were prepared through the immunoSEQ multiplex PCR assay. Entries here come from immuneACCESS through TCRdb and include only in-frame sequences with V and J called. Some clones fail to appear in such tables; in the studies checked, an unresolved V gene covers under half of the shortfall, and the cause of the remainder is unknown. Here the sample has about 100,000 clones; 91% occur a single time. Clones ranked in the top ten supply around 16% of the sample. Sequenced: peripheral blood. Receptors were obtained from a man aged 50 or older with acute or convalescent COVID-19.

The CDR3 loop is CASISEVTYPNEQFF. In DNA, the CDR3 is TGTGCCAGCATCTCCGAGGTTACTTACCCGAATGAGCAGTTCTTC. V and J are TRBV2 and TRBJ2-1; unclear D gene. With 7 bases removed from V and 7 bases from J, the gap between germline ends came to 20 bases. The CDR3 is made up of 15 amino acids. Germline values: CDR1 SNHLY, CDR2 FYNNEI.

This chain connects TRBV18 to TRBJ1-4; 10 nucleotides agree with TRBD1. Trimming at V came to 1 base and at J to 7 bases, leaving 3 bases not matched to a gene. The CDR3 loop spans 15 amino acids. CDR1 KGHSH and CDR2 LQKENI come from the germline V gene. The CDR3 loop reads CASSPRTGGSEKLFF. The CDR3 DNA sequence: TGTGCCAGCTCACCACGGACAGGGGGAAGTGAAAAACTGTTTTTT.

The rearrangement links TRBV10-3 to TRBJ2-3, with D possibly being TRBD2 (6 bases). This CDR3 comprises 16 residues. The germline V and J ends were trimmed by 2 bases and 4 bases, with 16 bases remaining between them. Germline assignment: CDR1 ENHRY and CDR2 SYGVKD. CDR3 amino acids: CAISELQLTGADTQYF. The DNA of the CDR3 is TGTGCCATCAGTGAGCTGCAGCTAACGGGGGCAGATACGCAGTATTTT.

CDR3: CASRTGGGYGYTF. DNA of the CDR3: TGTGCCAGCCGTACGGGGGGGGGCTATGGCTACACCTTC. The genes are TRBV19 and TRBJ1-2; tentatively, D is TRBD1 (5 bases). This CDR3 is 13 amino acids long. V was trimmed by 9 bases and J by 4 bases, leaving 15 bases between them. Germline CDR1 is LNHDA and CDR2 is SQIVND (reference sequence). Looking up the rest from reference TRBV19 and TRBJ1-2 gives the full variable domain: DGGITQSPKYLFRKEGQNVTLSCEQNLNHDAMYWYRQDPGQGLRLIYYSQIVNDFQKGDIAEGYSVSREKKESFPLTVTSAQKNPTAFYLCASRTGGGYGYTFGSGTRLTVV.

V usage is TRBV7-2 and J usage is TRBJ2-2; D remains unclear. Germline V gives CDR1 SGHTA, CDR2 FQGNSA. This CDR3 is built from 15 residues. Trimming left V 2 bases short and J 6 bases short, with 13 bases between. For the CDR3, the DNA is TGTGCCAGCAGCTTACCCCCTTCTCGGGCCGGGGAGCTGTTTTTT. Amino acid sequence: CASSLPPSRAGELFF.

This chain links TRBV2 with TRBJ2-7, with TRBD2 identical over 8 bases. The germline V gene encodes CDR1 SNHLY and CDR2 FYNNEI. The CDR3 consists of 14 residues. Trimming removed 4 bases from V and 7 bases from J; junction bases left unmatched: 9. In DNA, the CDR3 is TGTGCCAGCAGTGTAGAAGCGGGGGCGGGAGAGCAGTACTTC. Translating gives CASSVEAGAGEQYF.

This clone was picked up one time. The V gene is TRBV6-5, the J gene TRBJ2-4, with 8 nucleotides matching TRBD1. The V segment lost 5 bases and the J segment 1 base; nucleotides outside the gene matches: 4. Germline V gene data show CDR1 as MNHEY and CDR2 as SVGAGI. The CDR3 totals 15 residues. For the CDR3, the DNA is TGTGCCAGCAGTCACCGGGACAGGGCCAAAAACATTCAGTACTTC. As protein: CASSHRDRAKNIQYF.

V and J are TRBV11-2 and TRBJ1-5, with D hard to call. V was cut by 1 base and J by 5 bases, with 6 bases left in between. Germline CDR1 and CDR2: SGHAT and FQNNGV. The CDR3 extends over 13 amino acids. CDR3: CASSLARDQPQHF. CDR3 DNA: TGTGCCAGCAGCTTAGCCCGTGATCAGCCCCAGCATTTT.

The chain is built from TRBV29-1 and TRBJ1-2; maybe TRBD1 (5 bases). The CDR3 consists of 15 residues. Per germline, CDR1 SQVTM and CDR2 ANQGSEA. Trimming stripped 2 bases from V and 7 bases from J, with 20 bases between. CDR3 region: CSVEIRGRQGVGYTF. The DNA of the CDR3 is TGCAGCGTTGAAATAAGAGGGAGGCAGGGCGTTGGCTACACCTTC.

The gene calls are TRBV7-9 and TRBJ2-1; TRBD1 matches 7 bases. The trim removed 0 bases at V and 7 bases at J, leaving 3 bases unmatched. CDR3 length: 14 amino acids. Per germline, CDR1 SEHNR and CDR2 FQNEAQ (reference sequence). The CDR3 coding sequence is TGTGCCAGCAGCTTAGCGACAGGGCGAAATGAGCAGTTCTTC. The encoded protein is CASSLATGRNEQFF.

This sequence joins TRBV19 and TRBJ1-1, with D maybe TRBD1 (6 bases). Germline loops: CDR1 LNHDA, CDR2 SQIVND (reference sequence). The V end was cut by 7 bases, the J end by 1 base, with 10 bases between. This CDR3 comprises 13 residues. The CDR3 loop reads CASNQGTNTEAFF. The CDR3 coding sequence is TGTGCCAGTAATCAGGGGACGAACACTGAAGCTTTCTTT. The variable domain in full, with the rest retrieved from reference TRBV19 and TRBJ1-1, is DGGITQSPKYLFRKEGQNVTLSCEQNLNHDAMYWYRQDPGQGLRLIYYSQIVNDFQKGDIAEGYSVSREKKESFPLTVTSAQKNPTAFYLCASNQGTNTEAFFGQGTRLTVV.

The chain joins TRBV5-1 to TRBJ1-1; 7 bases align to TRBD1. V was pared by 5 bases and J by 0 bases, with 7 bases of the junction left unmatched. Looked up from germline, CDR1 is SGHRS and CDR2 is YFSETQ. The CDR3 is made up of 15 amino acids. CDR3 nucleotides: TGCGCCAGCAGACCTCGGGACAGACTGAACACTGAAGCTTTCTTT. Its translation is CASRPRDRLNTEAFF.

CDR3 region: CASSYTGDRSPLHF. The CDR3 nucleotides are TGTGCCAGCAGCTATACAGGGGACCGCTCACCCCTCCACTTT. This sequence joins TRBV11-3 and TRBJ1-6, with TRBD1 identical over 7 bases. The V segment lost 4 bases and the J segment 10 bases; nucleotides outside the gene matches: 7. The CDR3 sequence is 14 residues long. Germline CDR1 reads SGHNT; CDR2 reads YENEEA.

J is TRBJ2-5 and V is TRBV15; TRBD1 is a possible D gene (7 bases). CDR3 length: 16 residues. Looked up from germline, CDR1 is LNHNV and CDR2 is YYDKDF (reference sequence). The V end lost 0 bases, the J end lost 3 bases, and 14 bases lay between the germline ends. This CDR3 reads CATSRDLAGGKETQYF. The CDR3 DNA follows: TGTGCCACCAGCAGAGATCTTGCAGGGGGGAAAGAGACCCAGTACTTC.

This chain joins TRBV7-9 and TRBJ1-5; the D is unclear. The CDR3 runs to 13 residues. Germline V gene sequence: CDR1 SEHNR, CDR2 FQNEAQ (reference sequence). V shed 5 bases and J shed 2 bases, with 7 bases lying between them. The CDR3 DNA follows: TGTGCCAGCAGCGCGCAGGGCAATCAGCCCCAGCATTTT. Its protein is CASSAQGNQPQHF.

The V call is TRBV7-2, the J call TRBJ2-7, with D unresolved. CDR3 length: 13 amino acids. Germline loops: CDR1 SGHTA, CDR2 FQGNSA. V dropped 7 bases and J dropped 0 bases, with 10 bases sitting between them. The CDR3 DNA is TGTGCCAGCACCCCCGGGTCCTCCTACGAGCAGTACTTC. Translating gives CASTPGSSYEQYF. The full variable domain, with the rest looked up from reference TRBV7-2 and TRBJ2-7, is GAGVSQSPSNKVTEKGKDVELRCDPISGHTALYWYRQSLGQGLEFLIYFQGNSAPDKSGLPSDRFSAERTGGSVSTLTIQRTQQEDSAVYLCASTPGSSYEQYFGPGTRLTVT.

The V call is TRBV4-3, the J call TRBJ2-1; D might be TRBD2 (6 bases). Trimming took off 1 base at V and 11 bases at J, with 15 bases between the two ends. The length of the CDR3 is 14 residues. Germline loops: CDR1 LGHNA, CDR2 YSLEER. Written as DNA, the CDR3 is TGCGCCAGCAGCCAAGTCGGCGGGGAACCCCAGCAGTTCTTC. As protein: CASSQVGGEPQQFF.

This chain links TRBV19 with TRBJ2-1, with TRBD2 identical over 9 bases. V trimming: 10 bases; J trimming: 0 bases; junction bases outside the gene matches: 7. Germline CDR1 LNHDA, CDR2 SQIVND (reference sequence). The CDR3 is 15 residues long. CDR3 amino acids: CATTLAGRSYNEQFF. CDR3 DNA sequence: TGTGCCACAACCCTAGCGGGGCGCTCCTACAATGAGCAGTTCTTC.

The CDR3 nucleotides are TGCGCCAGCAGCTTGGGGGGACAGGCAACTAATGAAAAACTGTTTTTT. As protein: CASSLGGQATNEKLFF. The J gene is TRBJ1-4, the V gene TRBV5-1; 8 bases align to TRBD1. Germline-derived CDR1 and CDR2 are SGHRS and YFSETQ. CDR3 length equals 16 residues. Germline trimming cut 0 bases from V and 0 bases from J; bases unmatched to any gene: 1.

The chain employs TRBV7-9 and TRBJ2-7; no definite D call. The CDR3 spans 13 residues. Germline CDR1 is SEHNR and CDR2 is FQNEAQ (reference sequence). Trimming took 4 bases from V and 1 from J, leaving 8 bases between them. For the CDR3, the DNA is TGTGCCAGCAGCTCATTCCCATCCTACGAGCAGTACTTC. The encoded protein is CASSSFPSYEQYF.

This clone appeared once. V gene TRBV4-1 combines with J gene TRBJ2-5, with D perhaps TRBD1 (5 bases). Germline values: CDR1 MGHRA, CDR2 YSYEKL. V dropped 6 bases and J dropped 3 bases, with 14 bases sitting between them. This CDR3 region has 14 residues. The CDR3 DNA reads TGCGCCAGCAGAATCAGGGTTGGCGAAGAGACCCAGTACTTC. It yields the protein CASRIRVGEETQYF.

As concerns this clone: One end of the junction does not line up with germline, which may come from a read error. The V and J genes are TRBV18 and TRBJ1-3; TRBD1 agrees at 8 bases. Germline V CDR1 and CDR2: KGHSH, LQKENI. The CDR3 is made up of 16 amino acids. The CDR3 loop is CASSPLDRVAGNTIYF. The CDR3 DNA reads as TGTGCCAGCTCTCCACTGGACAGGGTGGCAGGAAACACCATATATTTT.

CDR3 residues: CASSLFGTDNTEAFF. The DNA of the CDR3 is TGTGCCAGCAGCCTCTTCGGGACAGATAACACTGAAGCTTTCTTT. The chain combines TRBV3-1 (or the pseudogene TRBV3-2) with TRBJ1-1; the match to TRBD1 covers 7 bases. This CDR3 is 15 amino acids long. The V and J ends lost 4 bases and 2 bases, in that order; junction bases with no gene match: 7. Germline CDR1 and CDR2: LGHDT and YNNKEL (reference sequence).